The 23 T cell receptor beta chains below all came from one sample that was sequenced in a study of OX40 agonist ivuxolimab in advanced cancers. Libraries were prepared through the immunoSEQ multiplex PCR assay. TCRdb provides this immuneACCESS table in a form limited to in-frame rearrangements. Some clones are lacking; in checked studies, under half of them reflect an unresolved V gene, and why the rest are absent is not known. For this sample there are over 65,000 clones; 80% to 90% appear just once. The ten largest clones add up to less than 2% of the sample. Specimen: CD4+ or CD8+ T cells sorted from blood, collected in a trial of the OX40 agonist ivuxolimab. The receptors were gathered from an adult with an advanced solid tumor such as melanoma, head and neck, liver or kidney cancer.

The V gene is TRBV28, the J gene TRBJ2-5, with 11 bases matching TRBD2. The V gene end was trimmed by 8 bases and the J gene end by 9 bases; junction bases not matched to a gene: 8. CDR1 is MDHEN, CDR2 SYDVKM, per germline. This CDR3 comprises 13 residues. The CDR3 reads CASRSGGDVAQYF. The CDR3 DNA follows: TGTGCCAGCCGTAGCGGGGGGGACGTGGCCCAGTACTTC.

The V and J genes are TRBV7-8 and TRBJ1-2, with 8 bases fitting TRBD1. This CDR3 contains 15 residues. V gave up 5 bases and J gave up 4 bases; unmatched junction bases: 9. Germline V gene sequence: CDR1 SGHVS, CDR2 FQNEAQ. CDR3 loop: CASSPGQGVAYGYTF. As DNA, the CDR3 is TGTGCCAGCAGCCCAGGACAGGGAGTAGCCTATGGCTACACCTTC. The variable domain in full, completed from reference TRBV7-8 and TRBJ1-2, reads GAGVSQSPRYKVAKRGQDVALRCDPISGHVSLFWYQQALGQGPEFLTYFQNEAQLDKSGLPSDRFFAERPEGSVSTLKIQRTQQEDSAVYLCASSPGQGVAYGYTFGSGTRLTVV.

The gene calls are TRBV9 and TRBJ1-5; D not certain. Germline V gene sequence: CDR1 SGDLS, CDR2 YYNGEE. The CDR3 has 15 residues. Trimming stripped 0 bases from V and 2 bases from J, with 9 bases between. CDR3 protein: CASSVGPNGNQPQHF. The CDR3 coding sequence is TGTGCCAGCAGCGTAGGGCCCAATGGCAATCAGCCCCAGCATTTT.

The V call is TRBV5-5, the J call TRBJ1-2; 10 positions agree with TRBD1. This CDR3 spans 14 amino acids. With 3 bases clipped from V and 2 bases from J, the junction kept 1 base outside the gene matches. In germline, CDR1 is SGHKS, CDR2 YYEKEE (reference sequence). This CDR3 is CASSWDRGNYGYTF. The CDR3 DNA reads as TGTGCCAGCAGCTGGGACAGGGGAAACTATGGCTACACCTTC.

The chain carries TRBV5-1 and TRBJ1-4; D gene unclear. The CDR3 consists of 14 residues. Trimming shortened V by 4 bases and J by 6 bases, and 13 bases separated the two germline ends. From germline, CDR1 is SGHRS and CDR2 YFSETQ. This CDR3 is CASSPGRVDEKLFF. Written as DNA, the CDR3 is TGCGCCAGCAGCCCTGGCAGAGTTGATGAAAAACTGTTTTTT.

The J gene is TRBJ2-7, the V gene TRBV11-2; D is undetermined. The CDR3 runs 11 residues. V dropped 1 base and J dropped 5 bases, with 3 bases sitting between them. Germline lookup yields CDR1 SGHAT and CDR2 FQNNGV. The CDR3 loop is CASSLVHEQYF. The CDR3 DNA reads as TGTGCCAGCAGCTTAGTCCACGAGCAGTACTTC.

The chain employs TRBV5-4 and TRBJ1-1; D possibly corresponds to TRBD1 (5 bases). The CDR3 consists of 14 residues. The V and J ends lost 3 bases and 1 base respectively, with 10 bases between them. Germline loops: CDR1 SGHNT, CDR2 YYREEE (reference sequence). The chain's CDR3 is CASSSKGTNTEAFF. The CDR3, as DNA: TGTGCCAGCAGCTCCAAGGGGACGAACACTGAAGCTTTCTTT.

The chain recombines TRBV5-4 with TRBJ1-6, with a tentative D call TRBD1 (5 bases). The V and J ends lost 0 bases and 7 bases respectively, with 11 bases between them. Germline CDR1 reads SGHNT; CDR2 reads YYREEE (reference sequence). This CDR3 is 15 amino acids long. The DNA of the CDR3 is TGTGCCAGCAGCTTGGGGGGACTGATAAATTCACCCCTCCACTTT. As protein: CASSLGGLINSPLHF.

The gene calls are TRBV9 and TRBJ1-5; D unresolved. The CDR3 is 14 residues long. Germline V CDR1 and CDR2: SGDLS, YYNGEE. V shed 0 bases and J shed 1 base, with 5 bases lying between them. In nucleotides, the CDR3 is TGTGCCAGCAGCGTAGGAACCAGCAATCAGCCCCAGCATTTT. This encodes CASSVGTSNQPQHF.

The J gene is TRBJ1-1, the V gene TRBV19, with D possibly matching TRBD1 (6 bases). Germline lookup yields CDR1 LNHDA and CDR2 SQIVND (reference sequence). CDR3 length: 14 residues. Trimming removed 7 bases from V and 4 bases from J, with 16 bases in between. The CDR3 loop is CASISGAQSTEAFF. In nucleotides, the CDR3 is TGTGCCAGTATATCGGGGGCGCAGAGCACTGAAGCTTTCTTT.

This clone was recorded only once. The rearrangement joins TRBV14 to TRBJ2-1; D is undetermined. Trimming removed 0 bases at V and 7 bases at J, with 13 bases between. The CDR3 runs 15 residues. Germline CDR1 reads SGHDN; CDR2 reads FVKESK. The CDR3 loop is CASSQDRLIENEQFF. In DNA form, the CDR3 reads TGTGCCAGCAGCCAAGATCGATTAATTGAGAATGAGCAGTTCTTC.

The chain combines TRBV7-2 with TRBJ1-2, with 8 nucleotides matching TRBD1. V shed 5 bases, J shed 8 bases, and the junction held 10 bases outside the gene matches. The CDR3 loop spans 14 amino acids. CDR1 SGHTA and CDR2 FQGNSA come from the germline V gene. CDR3 DNA: TGTGCCAGCAGCAACCCGGACAGGGCGGGCGGCTACACCTTC. Protein sequence: CASSNPDRAGGYTF.

Of note for this clone: One junction end does not reproduce the germline sequence, and a read error may be involved. V gene TRBV5-3 combines with J gene TRBJ1-2; TRBD1 aligns across 8 bases. TRBV5-3 is an ORF; its function is uncertain. The CDR3 is 15 residues long. The CDR3 loop is CASSFAGQGNYGYTF. CDR3 bases: TGTGCCAGCAGCTTCGCTGGACAGGGAAACTATGGCTACACCTTC.

The V gene is TRBV7-9, the J gene TRBJ1-1, with unresolved D. The V gene lost 2 bases and the J gene lost 7 bases, with 8 bases spanning the gap. This CDR3 region has 12 residues. CDR1 SEHNR and CDR2 FQNEAQ come from the germline V gene (reference sequence). CDR3 sequence reads: CASSLIKNEAFF. CDR3 nucleotide sequence: TGTGCCAGCAGCTTAATAAAGAATGAAGCTTTCTTT.

V usage is TRBV6-1 and J usage is TRBJ1-4; tentative D call: TRBD1 (5 bases). V dropped 6 bases and J dropped 5 bases, with 13 bases sitting between them. Germline lookup yields CDR1 MNHNS and CDR2 SASEGT. This CDR3 has 14 amino acids. The CDR3 DNA is TGTGCCAGCAGCCGACGGGACCCCAATGAAAAACTGTTTTTT. Amino acid sequence: CASSRRDPNEKLFF.

CDR3 nucleotides: TGTGCCAGCAGCTTTGACGGCTACGAGCAGTACTTC. Its translation is CASSFDGYEQYF. The chain carries TRBV7-6 and TRBJ2-5; D gene unclear. The J call may be mistaken, given a closer DNA end match to TRBJ2-7. In germline, CDR1 is SGHVS, CDR2 FNYEAQ. The CDR3 runs to 12 residues.

The table lists this clone with a few counts. J is TRBJ1-5 and V is TRBV11-2; D unresolved. The CDR3 spans 16 residues. With 5 bases removed from V and 1 base from J, the gap between germline ends came to 15 bases. Germline V lookup: CDR1 SGHAT, CDR2 FQNNGV. CDR3 protein: CASSRNPWTSNQPQHF. CDR3 nucleotide sequence: TGTGCCAGCAGCCGTAATCCTTGGACGAGCAATCAGCCCCAGCATTTT. Drawing the rest from reference TRBV11-2 and TRBJ1-5, the complete variable domain is EAGVAQSPRYKIIEKRQSVAFWCNPISGHATLYWYQQILGQGPKLLIQFQNNGVVDDSQLPKDRFSAERLKGVDSTLKIQPAKLEDSAVYLCASSRNPWTSNQPQHFGDGTRLSIL.

There are a few counts of this clone. J is TRBJ2-2 and V is TRBV4-1; 8 bases map to TRBD1. Germline V gene sequence: CDR1 MGHRA, CDR2 YSYEKL. This CDR3 is 18 amino acids long. The V segment lost 1 base and the J segment 2 bases; nucleotides outside the gene matches: 9. The CDR3 sequence: CASSQVGRTGPNTGELFF. CDR3 nucleotides: TGCGCCAGCAGCCAAGTAGGCAGGACAGGGCCCAACACCGGGGAGCTGTTTTTT.

This clone appeared a single time. The V gene is TRBV5-1, the J gene TRBJ2-1; D unresolved. The germline V gene has CDR1 SGHRS and CDR2 YFSETQ. The CDR3 totals 12 residues. The V and J ends lost 0 bases and 8 bases respectively, with 6 bases between them. CDR3 in amino acids: CASSLVFYEQFF. The CDR3 coding sequence is TGCGCCAGCAGCTTGGTTTTCTATGAGCAGTTCTTC.

In regard to this clone: Other DNA sequences within the sample encode an identical CDR3. The chain links TRBV7-6 to TRBJ1-1; unclear D gene. CDR1 SGHVS and CDR2 FNYEAQ come from the germline V gene. V was pared by 0 bases and J by 1 base, with 6 bases between. The CDR3 contains 14 residues. In DNA, the CDR3 is TGTGCCAGCAGCTTAGCGCCAGGGAACACTGAAGCTTTCTTT. Its protein product is CASSLAPGNTEAFF. Full variable domain (remainder filled in from reference TRBV7-6 and TRBJ1-1): GAGVSQSPRYKVTKRGQDVALRCDPISGHVSLYWYRQALGQGPEFLTYFNYEAQQDKSGLPNDRFSAERPEGSISTLTIQRTEQRDSAMYRCASSLAPGNTEAFFGQGTRLTVV.

V is TRBV5-1 and J is TRBJ2-3; D perhaps matches TRBD2 (5 bases). V lost 4 bases, J lost 2 bases, and 17 bases lay in between. The germline CDR1 and CDR2 sequences are SGHRS and YFSETQ. The CDR3 spans 16 residues. CDR3: CASSPQAGKITDTQYF. CDR3 sequence (DNA): TGCGCCAGCAGCCCCCAGGCGGGCAAGATCACAGATACGCAGTATTTT.

This clone was detected only once. The chain employs TRBV12-2 and TRBJ2-1; TRBD2 is the table's D call and was not checked against the DNA. TRBV12-2 represents a pseudogene. The CDR3 runs 16 residues. The CDR3 loop reads CASPSRSSGTNNEQFF. CDR3 nucleotides: TGTGCAAGTCCGTCTCGAAGTAGCGGAACCAACAATGAGCAGTTCTTC.

V and J are TRBV6-1 and TRBJ1-6; D is ambiguous. Per the germline V gene, CDR1 is MNHNS and CDR2 is SASEGT. The CDR3 is 13 amino acids. The ends were cut back, 6 bases at V and 9 bases at J, with 12 bases in the middle. The CDR3 loop is CASSAGRSSPLHF. CDR3 nucleotide sequence: TGTGCCAGCAGCGCGGGGAGGAGTTCACCCCTCCACTTT.